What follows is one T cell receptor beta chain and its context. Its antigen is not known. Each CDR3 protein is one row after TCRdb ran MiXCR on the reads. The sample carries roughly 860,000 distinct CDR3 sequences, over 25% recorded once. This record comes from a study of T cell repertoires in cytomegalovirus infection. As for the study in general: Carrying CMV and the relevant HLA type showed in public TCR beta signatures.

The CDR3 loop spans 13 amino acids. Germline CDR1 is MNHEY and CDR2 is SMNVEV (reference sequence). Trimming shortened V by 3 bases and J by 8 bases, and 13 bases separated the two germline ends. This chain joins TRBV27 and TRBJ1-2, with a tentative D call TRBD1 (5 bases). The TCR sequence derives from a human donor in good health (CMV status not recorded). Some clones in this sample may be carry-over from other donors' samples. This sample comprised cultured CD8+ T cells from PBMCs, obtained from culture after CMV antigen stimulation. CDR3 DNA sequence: TGTGCCAGCAGTTTTGGGGGAAGAAGGGGCTACACCTTC. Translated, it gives CASSFGGRRGYTF.